Sequencing of this TCR beta chain was carried out in a study of neurological immune-mediated disorders. This clonotype occurred many times. V shed 2 bases and J shed 2 bases, with 10 bases lying between them. Germline CDR1 reads MNHEY; CDR2 reads SVGEGT. The CDR3 extends over 14 amino acids. Time point: longitudinal time-point 1 (baseline). Source material was 2 million unsorted PBMCs, stored at -80 °C in RNAlater. TCRdb ran MiXCR on the 5' RACE reads and lists one entry per CDR3 protein. The repertoire holds approximately 46,000 distinct CDR3 sequences, with 8% to 10% as singletons. The rearrangement links TRBV6-2 or TRBV6-3 to TRBJ2-7; D not certain. Sequencing was done on a sample of PBMCs. This receptor was taken from a woman aged 40 to 50 in good health. The CDR3, as DNA: TGTGCCAGCAGTTACACGATGAATACCTACGAGCAGTACTTC. It encodes CASSYTMNTYEQYF.